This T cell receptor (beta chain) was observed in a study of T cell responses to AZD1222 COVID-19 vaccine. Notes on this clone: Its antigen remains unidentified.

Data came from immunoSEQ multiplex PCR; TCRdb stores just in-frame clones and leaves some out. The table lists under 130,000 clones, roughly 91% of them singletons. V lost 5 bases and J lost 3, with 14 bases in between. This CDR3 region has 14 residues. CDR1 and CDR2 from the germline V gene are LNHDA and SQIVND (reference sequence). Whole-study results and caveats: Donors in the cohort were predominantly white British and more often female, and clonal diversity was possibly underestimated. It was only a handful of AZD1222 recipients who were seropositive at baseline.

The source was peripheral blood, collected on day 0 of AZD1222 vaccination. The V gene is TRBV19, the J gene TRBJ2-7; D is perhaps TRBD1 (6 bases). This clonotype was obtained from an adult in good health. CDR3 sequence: CASSYGQRSYEQYF. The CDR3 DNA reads TGTGCCAGTAGTTATGGACAGCGAAGCTACGAGCAGTACTTC.